A single sample is the source of the 29 T cell receptor beta chains below, sequenced in a study of shared clonotypes between healthy human individuals. The method was immunoSEQ multiplex PCR; TCRdb's version includes in-frame clones alone and lacks a portion of them. The table includes about 1 million clones, about 77% detected once. The sample comprised memory CD4+ T cells sorted from blood. Subset given: CD45RA-negative fraction. The receptors originated from a young man in good health.

The rearrangement links TRBV2 to TRBJ1-4; 9 nucleotides align to TRBD1. This CDR3 region has 15 residues. Germline V gene sequence: CDR1 SNHLY, CDR2 FYNNEI. V was pared by 4 bases and J by 4 bases, with 4 bases of the junction left unmatched. Here the CDR3 DNA reads TGTGCCAGCAGTGGGGACAGGGCAGTTAATGAAAAACTGTTTTTT. Its protein product is CASSGDRAVNEKLFF.

This clone showed up just once. This chain links TRBV5-1 with TRBJ2-3; 11 bases fit TRBD2. Germline values: CDR1 SGHRS, CDR2 YFSETQ. The CDR3 runs 16 residues. With V trimmed by 4 bases and J by 2 bases, 6 bases remained unmatched. CDR3 in DNA: TGCGCCAGCAGCAGGGGGACTAGCGGAACCACAGATACGCAGTATTTT. Translating gives CASSRGTSGTTDTQYF.

This clone has only one observation. The chain uses TRBV6-6 and TRBJ1-1; D is unresolved. The CDR3 totals 14 residues. Trimming left V 2 bases short and J 1 base short, with 8 bases between. CDR1 is MNHNY, CDR2 SVGAGI, per germline (reference sequence). The CDR3 DNA reads as TGTGCCAGCAGTTACGAAGCCAAGAACACTGAAGCTTTCTTT. As protein: CASSYEAKNTEAFF.

This chain uses TRBV5-4 with TRBJ2-5; 15 nucleotides agree with TRBD2. The CDR3 extends over 16 amino acids. V was clipped by 4 bases and J by 5 bases; unmatched bases: 6. CDR1 and CDR2 (germline): SGHNT, YYREEE (reference sequence). CDR3: CASSRTSGGATETQYF. CDR3 nucleotides: TGTGCCAGCAGCCGGACTAGCGGGGGGGCAACGGAGACCCAGTACTTC.

The chain links TRBV19 to TRBJ2-1, with 7 nucleotides matching TRBD1. The CDR3 contains 14 residues. Germline V gives CDR1 LNHDA, CDR2 SQIVND (reference sequence). The ends lost 4 bases at V and 4 bases at J; junction bases unmatched: 4. Here the CDR3 DNA reads TGTGCCAGTAGTAAAGGGGGCCTGTACAATGAGCAGTTCTTC. Its translation: CASSKGGLYNEQFF.

V and J are TRBV18 and TRBJ1-1, with D possibly being TRBD1 (6 bases). This CDR3 is 15 amino acids long. Trimming stripped 3 bases from V and 7 bases from J, with 18 bases between. Germline CDR1 and CDR2: KGHSH and LQKENI. The CDR3 nucleotides read TGTGCCAGCTCACCGGCAGGGGCCGGGATGATTGAAGCTTTCTTT. Translation gives CASSPAGAGMIEAFF.

The chain couples TRBV7-2 to TRBJ2-1, with D perhaps being TRBD1 or TRBD2 (5 bases each). Germline V gives CDR1 SGHTA, CDR2 FQGNSA. Trimming took off 4 bases at V and 13 bases at J, with 17 bases between the two ends. The CDR3 extends over 13 amino acids. CDR3 sequence reads: CASSSGTASRQFF. The CDR3 region has the DNA TGTGCCAGCAGCTCAGGGACCGCCTCTAGACAGTTCTTC.

At least ten counts were recorded for this clone. The rearrangement uses TRBV5-1 and TRBJ2-4, with D perhaps matching TRBD1 or TRBD2 (5 bases each). Trimming left V 4 bases short and J 0 bases short, with 14 bases between. Germline CDR1 and CDR2: SGHRS and YFSETQ. The CDR3 has 16 residues. The CDR3 protein is CASSPGMGEAKNIQYF. The CDR3 DNA sequence: TGCGCCAGCAGCCCGGGTATGGGGGAAGCCAAAAACATTCAGTACTTC.

The chain combines TRBV19 with TRBJ1-3; 7 positions match TRBD1. Germline V CDR1 and CDR2: LNHDA, SQIVND (reference sequence). After removal of 7 bases from V and 1 base from J, the junction contained 4 bases not matched to a gene. This CDR3 has 14 amino acids. This CDR3 reads CASTPDRSGNTIYF. For the CDR3, the DNA is TGTGCCAGTACCCCGGACAGGTCTGGAAACACCATATATTTT.

A note on this clone: The sample holds other DNA sequences that translate to the same CDR3. The J gene is TRBJ1-2, the V gene TRBV7-2; TRBD1 aligns across 7 bases. This CDR3 is 13 amino acids long. The germline V gene has CDR1 SGHTA and CDR2 FQGNSA. The junction had 1 base not matched to a gene; V was cut back by 1 base and J by 5 bases. CDR3 nucleotides: TGTGCCAGCAGCTTAGGACAGGGATATGGCTACACCTTC. Translation: CASSLGQGYGYTF. Variable domain in full (rest from reference TRBV7-2 and TRBJ1-2): GAGVSQSPSNKVTEKGKDVELRCDPISGHTALYWYRQSLGQGLEFLIYFQGNSAPDKSGLPSDRFSAERTGGSVSTLTIQRTQQEDSAVYLCASSLGQGYGYTFGSGTRLTVV.

The V call is TRBV18, the J call TRBJ2-7; 11 bases are a match to TRBD1. With V trimmed by 3 bases and J by 4 bases, 5 bases remained unmatched. This CDR3 is built from 15 residues. The germline CDR1 and CDR2 sequences are KGHSH and LQKENI. The DNA of the CDR3 is TGTGCCAGCTCACCTGGGACAGGGGGGGAGTACGAGCAGTACTTC. Translation gives CASSPGTGGEYEQYF.

This chain connects TRBV5-1 to TRBJ2-5; 10 bases match TRBD1. V shed 3 bases, J shed 4 bases, and the junction held 9 bases outside the gene matches. The CDR3 totals 16 residues. The germline V gene encodes CDR1 SGHRS and CDR2 YFSETQ. CDR3 nucleotide sequence: TGCGCCAGCAGCTGGGGACAGGGGACTCTGGGAGAGACCCAGTACTTC. Translating gives CASSWGQGTLGETQYF.

V is TRBV9 and J is TRBJ2-2, with TRBD2 matching 8 bases. Germline values: CDR1 SGDLS, CDR2 YYNGEE. V was clipped by 0 bases and J by 4 bases; unmatched bases: 5. The CDR3 is 16 amino acids. The CDR3 sequence: CASSVALGTSTGELFF. In DNA form, the CDR3 reads TGTGCCAGCAGCGTAGCCCTAGGGACTAGCACCGGGGAGCTGTTTTTT.

The rearrangement joins TRBV2 to TRBJ2-7; no clear D gene. The ends were cut back, 6 bases at V and 5 bases at J, with 11 bases in the middle. CDR1 is SNHLY, CDR2 FYNNEI, per germline. This CDR3 contains 12 residues. Written as DNA, the CDR3 is TGTGCCAGCAGCCAAGGGCAGAACGAGCAGTACTTC. Protein sequence: CASSQGQNEQYF.

The chain employs TRBV28 and TRBJ1-2, with D possibly being TRBD1 (5 bases). The germline V gene encodes CDR1 MDHEN and CDR2 SYDVKM. CDR3 length equals 15 residues. Trimming stripped 6 bases from V and 7 bases from J, with 21 bases between. CDR3 nucleotide sequence: TGTGCCAGCAGGAACCCGGGGGGAGAGTGGGGTGGCTACACCTTC. Translated, it gives CASRNPGGEWGGYTF.

This chain links TRBV5-6 with TRBJ2-2; 12 bases fit TRBD2. Germline CDR1 is SGHDT and CDR2 is YYEEEE. V was clipped by 2 bases and J by 3 bases; unmatched bases: 8. CDR3 length: 18 amino acids. The CDR3 region has the DNA TGTGCCAGCAGCTTTCTTCTAGCGGGGGGGCAACACACCGGGGAGCTGTTTTTT. Amino acids: CASSFLLAGGQHTGELFF.

V and J are TRBV25-1 and TRBJ2-3, with D perhaps matching TRBD1 or TRBD2 (5 bases each). The germline V and J ends were trimmed by 7 bases and 0 bases, with 11 bases remaining between them. CDR3 length: 14 residues. Germline CDR1 is MGHDK and CDR2 is SYGVNS. The CDR3 loop is CASKGRTSTDTQYF. CDR3 nucleotide sequence: TGTGCCAGCAAGGGACGGACTAGCACAGATACGCAGTATTTT. The variable domain in full, with the rest retrieved from reference TRBV25-1 and TRBJ2-3, is EADIYQTPRYLVIGTGKKITLECSQTMGHDKMYWYQQDPGMELHLIHYSYGVNSTEKGDLSSESTVSRIRTEHFPLTLESARPSHTSQYLCASKGRTSTDTQYFGPGTRLTVL.

This clone is a singleton in its sample. V gene TRBV5-1 combines with J gene TRBJ1-1, with 7 bases lining up with TRBD1. The CDR3 contains 14 residues. Germline CDR1 is SGHRS and CDR2 is YFSETQ. Unmatched junction bases numbered 8, after V lost 4 bases and J lost 5 bases. The DNA for the CDR3 is TGCGCCAGCAGCCCTCGACAGGGTATGACTGAAGCTTTCTTT. It codes for CASSPRQGMTEAFF.

The chain recombines TRBV29-1 with TRBJ2-7; 7 bases align to TRBD2. The CDR3 contains 14 residues. CDR1 is SQVTM, CDR2 ANQGSEA, per germline. Trimming removed 5 bases from V and 2 bases from J; junction bases left unmatched: 9. CDR3 sequence: CSVRLAASTYEQYF. CDR3 coding DNA: TGCAGCGTTCGTCTAGCGGCCTCGACCTACGAGCAGTACTTC.

This chain links TRBV28 with TRBJ1-2; D may be TRBD1 (5 bases). The V and J ends lost 6 bases and 5 bases respectively, with 7 bases between them. The germline gives CDR1 MDHEN, CDR2 SYDVKM. This CDR3 comprises 11 residues. CDR3 nucleotide sequence: TGTGCCAGCAGCGGGGGGTATGGCTACACCTTC. Translated: CASSGGYGYTF.

The CDR3 nucleotides read TGCGCCAGCAGCCCCCTTGACGGGGTCGGAGTTTTCTTT. Translation gives CASSPLDGVGVFF. The genes are TRBV5-1 and TRBJ1-1; D ambiguous. The CDR3 runs to 13 residues. Germline assignment: CDR1 SGHRS and CDR2 YFSETQ. V dropped 4 bases and J dropped 13 bases, with 20 bases sitting between them.

This clone was counted a few times. V and J are TRBV28 and TRBJ2-7; TRBD2 is a possible D gene (6 bases). Germline V gene sequence: CDR1 MDHEN, CDR2 SYDVKM. Deletions cut 2 bases from V and 6 bases from J, with 14 bases between. The CDR3 has 14 amino acids. CDR3 sequence reads: CASSLRGRTREQYF. CDR3 coding DNA: TGTGCCAGCAGTTTACGGGGGAGAACCCGCGAGCAGTACTTC.

The rearrangement uses TRBV5-3 and TRBJ2-3, with 9 nucleotides matching TRBD2. TRBV5-3 is classed as an ORF, of uncertain function. V dropped 5 bases and J dropped 1; count of bases not matched to a gene: 14. CDR3 length: 18 residues. The CDR3: CARRRLAANCGRTDTQYF. Written as DNA, the CDR3 is TGTGCCAGAAGGCGACTAGCGGCAAATTGTGGGCGCACAGATACGCAGTATTTT.

CDR3 DNA sequence: TGTGCCAGCAGCTTCCTCCGTACTGAAGCTTTCTTT. This codes for CASSFLRTEAFF. The rearrangement uses TRBV7-8 and TRBJ1-1; D not resolved. V gave up 3 bases and J gave up 5 bases, with 7 bases separating them. Looked up from germline, CDR1 is SGHVS and CDR2 is FQNEAQ. The CDR3 length is 12 residues.

This clone was seen more than once but under ten times. V gene TRBV29-1 combines with J gene TRBJ2-2, with a tentative D call TRBD1 (5 bases). The CDR3 sequence is 16 residues long. Trimming left V 3 bases short and J 1 base short, with 15 bases between. Germline CDR1 and CDR2: SQVTM and ANQGSEA. The CDR3 bases are TGCAGCGTTGACGGAGCAGGGTTTCTGAACACCGGGGAGCTGTTTTTT. It yields the protein CSVDGAGFLNTGELFF.

This chain uses TRBV10-3 with TRBJ2-1; no definite D call. V was cut by 4 bases and J by 7 bases, with 14 bases left in between. Germline CDR1 is ENHRY and CDR2 is SYGVKD. The CDR3 covers 14 residues. CDR3 amino acids: CAISGGLLQNEQFF. Written as DNA, the CDR3 is TGTGCCATCAGTGGGGGTCTTCTTCAAAATGAGCAGTTCTTC.

In nucleotides, the CDR3 is TGTGCCAGCAGCTATATCAGAACCGTAGGGAAAGAGACCCAGTACTTC. It translates to CASSYIRTVGKETQYF. The rearrangement joins TRBV7-9 to TRBJ2-5; no clear D gene. This CDR3 has 16 residues. Germline V gene lookup returns CDR1 SEHNR and CDR2 FQNEAQ (reference sequence). Trimming took off 4 bases at V and 3 bases at J, with 18 bases between the two ends.

The rearrangement links TRBV20-1 to TRBJ2-3, with D unresolved. This CDR3 has 11 amino acids. Germline CDR1 is DFQATT and CDR2 is SNEGSKA (reference sequence). V dropped 7 bases and J dropped 6 bases, with 11 bases sitting between them. CDR3 coding DNA: TGCAGTGGTGAGAGGTCGGATACGCAGTATTTT. It yields the protein CSGERSDTQYF.

The rearrangement joins TRBV9 to TRBJ2-3, with a possible D match to TRBD2 (7 bases). CDR1 and CDR2 from the germline V gene are SGDLS and YYNGEE. V shed 3 bases and J shed 4 bases, with 15 bases lying between them. The CDR3 covers 15 residues. CDR3 region: CASSAGGREADTQYF. As DNA, the CDR3 is TGTGCCAGCAGCGCGGGGGGCAGGGAGGCAGATACGCAGTATTTT.